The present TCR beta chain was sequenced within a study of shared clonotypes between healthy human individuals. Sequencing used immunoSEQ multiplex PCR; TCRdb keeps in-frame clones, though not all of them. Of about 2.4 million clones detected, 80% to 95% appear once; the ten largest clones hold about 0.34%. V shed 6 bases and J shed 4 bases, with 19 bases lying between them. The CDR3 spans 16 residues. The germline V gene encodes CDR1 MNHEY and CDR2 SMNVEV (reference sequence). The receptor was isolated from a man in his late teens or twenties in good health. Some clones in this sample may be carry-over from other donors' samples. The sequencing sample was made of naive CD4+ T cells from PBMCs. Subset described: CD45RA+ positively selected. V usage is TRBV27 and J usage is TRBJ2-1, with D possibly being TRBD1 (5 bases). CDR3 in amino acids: CASSLLTGARYNEQFF. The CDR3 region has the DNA TGTGCCAGCAGCCTCCTTACAGGCGCACGTTACAATGAGCAGTTCTTC.